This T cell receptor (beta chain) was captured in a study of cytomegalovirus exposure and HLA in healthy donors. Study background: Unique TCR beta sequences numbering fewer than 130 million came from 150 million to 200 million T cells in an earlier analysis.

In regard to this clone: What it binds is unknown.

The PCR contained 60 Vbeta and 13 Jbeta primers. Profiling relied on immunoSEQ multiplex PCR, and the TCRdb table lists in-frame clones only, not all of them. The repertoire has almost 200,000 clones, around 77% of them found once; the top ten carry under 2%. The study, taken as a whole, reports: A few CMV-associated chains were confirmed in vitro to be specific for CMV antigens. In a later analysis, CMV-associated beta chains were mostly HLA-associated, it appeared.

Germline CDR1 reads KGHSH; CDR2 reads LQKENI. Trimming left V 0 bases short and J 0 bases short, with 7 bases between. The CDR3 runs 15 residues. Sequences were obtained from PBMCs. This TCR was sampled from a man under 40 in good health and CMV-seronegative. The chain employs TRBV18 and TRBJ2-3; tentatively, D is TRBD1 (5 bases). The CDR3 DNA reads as TGTGCCAGCTCACCACCGGGGCCTAGCACAGATACGCAGTATTTT. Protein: CASSPPGPSTDTQYF.